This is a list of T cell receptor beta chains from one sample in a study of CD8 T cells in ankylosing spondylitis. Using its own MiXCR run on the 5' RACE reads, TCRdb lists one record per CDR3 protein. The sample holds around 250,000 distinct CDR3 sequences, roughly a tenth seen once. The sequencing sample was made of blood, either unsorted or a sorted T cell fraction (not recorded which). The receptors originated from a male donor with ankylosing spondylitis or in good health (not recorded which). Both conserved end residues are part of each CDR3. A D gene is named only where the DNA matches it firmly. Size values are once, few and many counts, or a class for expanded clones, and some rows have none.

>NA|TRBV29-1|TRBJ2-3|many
TGCAGCGTTGATTCTGGTACGCAGTATTTT
CSVDSGTQYF
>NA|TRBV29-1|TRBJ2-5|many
TGCAGCGTTGACGTTCACGGGAACCAAGAGACCCAGTACTTC
CSVDVHGNQETQYF
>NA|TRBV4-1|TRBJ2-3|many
TGCGCCAGCAGCCGAAGACAGGACACAGATACGCAGTATTTT
CASSRRQDTDTQYF
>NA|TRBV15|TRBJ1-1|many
TGTGCCACCAGCAGAGATTCGGACAGAAGGAACACTGAAGCTTTCTTT
CATSRDSDRRNTEAFF
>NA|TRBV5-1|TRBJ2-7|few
TGCGCCAGCAGCCGCATTTCCCGAGGGGGAAACGAGCAGTACTTC
CASSRISRGGNEQYF
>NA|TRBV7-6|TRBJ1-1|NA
TGTGCCAGCAGCTTAGCTAACGGTTACACTGAAGCTTTCTTT
CASSLANGYTEAFF
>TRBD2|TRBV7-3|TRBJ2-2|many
TGTGCCAGCAGTTCTAGCGGAGAGTACACCGGGGAGCTGTTTTTT
CASSSSGEYTGELFF
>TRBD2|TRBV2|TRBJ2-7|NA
TGTGCCAGCACTTCACGAGCGGGAGGTTACGAGCAGTACTTC
CASTSRAGGYEQYF
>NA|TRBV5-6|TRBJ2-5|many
TGTGCCAGCAGTTTACCGCCGGGACCGGTCCAAGAGACCCAGTACTTC
CASSLPPGPVQETQYF
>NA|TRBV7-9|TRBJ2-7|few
TGTGCCAGCAGCTTCGGTCAGGCCTCCTACGAGCAGTACTTC
CASSFGQASYEQYF
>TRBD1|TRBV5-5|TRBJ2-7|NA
TGTGCCTCCTCACCGTCGACAGGGAACGAGCAGTACTTC
CASSPSTGNEQYF
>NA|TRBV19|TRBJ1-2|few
TGTGCCACCACCGAGACTGGCTATGGCTACACCTTC
CATTETGYGYTF
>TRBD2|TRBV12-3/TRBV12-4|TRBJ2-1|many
TGTGCCAGCACCCCCGGGACTACATACAATGAGCAGTTCTTC
CASTPGTTYNEQFF
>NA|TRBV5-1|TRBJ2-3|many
TGCGCCAGCAGCCTTCTCCAAAAAGATACGCAGTATTTT
CASSLLQKDTQYF
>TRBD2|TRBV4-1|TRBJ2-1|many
TGCGCCAGCAGCCAAGGGACTAGCGTTTACAATGAGCAGTTCTTC
CASSQGTSVYNEQFF
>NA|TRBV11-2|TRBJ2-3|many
TGTGCCAGCAGCTTAGGTCCCCGGGGGCGCACAGATACGCAGTATTTT
CASSLGPRGRTDTQYF
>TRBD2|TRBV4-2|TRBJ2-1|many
TGTGCCAGCAGCCAAGACGGGACTAGCGCCTACAATGAGCAGTTCTTC
CASSQDGTSAYNEQFF
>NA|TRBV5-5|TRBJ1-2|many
TGTGCCAGCACCCCCACAGGGATGCAAGGCTACACCTTC
CASTPTGMQGYTF
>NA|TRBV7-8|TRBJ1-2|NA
TGTGCCAGCAGCTCCTACCGGGGCTCTAAGAGCGGCGGCTACACCTTC
CASSSYRGSKSGGYTF
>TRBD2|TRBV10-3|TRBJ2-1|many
TGTGCCATCAGTGTAAAAGCGGGGGAAGGGAATGAGCAGTTCTTC
CAISVKAGEGNEQFF
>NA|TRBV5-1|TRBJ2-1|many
TGCGCCAGCAGCTTGGCCGTCTCCGTAACCGCCTACAATGAGCAGTTCTTC
CASSLAVSVTAYNEQFF
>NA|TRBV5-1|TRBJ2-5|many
TGCGCCAGTAAAGAGGGGGGCGTGGAGACCCAGTACTTC
CASKEGGVETQYF
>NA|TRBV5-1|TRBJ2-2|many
TGCGCCAGCAGATCCGGGTCCGGGGAGCTGTTTTTT
CASRSGSGELFF
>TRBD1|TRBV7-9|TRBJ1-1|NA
TGTGCCAGCAGCCTTAACCCACAGGGGATCGCTTTCTTT
CASSLNPQGIAFF
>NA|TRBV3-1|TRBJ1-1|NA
TGTGCCAGCAGCCATACTTCGACGGAGGAAGCTTTCTTT
CASSHTSTEEAFF
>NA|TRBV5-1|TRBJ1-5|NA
TGCGCCAGCAGCGTACAACCGGACCAGCCCCAGCATTTT
CASSVQPDQPQHF
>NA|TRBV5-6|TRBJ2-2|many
TGTGCCAGCAGCTATGCGACCGGGGAGCTGTTTTTT
CASSYATGELFF
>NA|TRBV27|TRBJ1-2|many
TGTGCCAGCAGTTTATCGTCAGGGTTTGGCTACACCTTC
CASSLSSGFGYTF
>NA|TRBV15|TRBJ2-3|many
TGTGCCACCAGCAGAGATTCGGGGGAAGATACGCAGTATTTT
CATSRDSGEDTQYF
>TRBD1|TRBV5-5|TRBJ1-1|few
TGTGCCAGCAGCCCGGGACAGGGATGGTCAACTTTCTTT
CASSPGQGWSTFF
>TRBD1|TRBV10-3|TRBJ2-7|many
TGTGCCATCAGCGACCCGGGACAGCGAGCTTCCTACGAGCAGTACTTC
CAISDPGQRASYEQYF
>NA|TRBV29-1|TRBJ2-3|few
TGCAGCACGAAGGGGGCAGATACGCAGTATTTT
CSTKGADTQYF
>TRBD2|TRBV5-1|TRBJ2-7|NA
TGCGCCAGCAGCTTTAAGGGAGGGTCCTACGAGCAGTACTTC
CASSFKGGSYEQYF
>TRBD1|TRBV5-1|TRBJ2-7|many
TGCGCCAGCAGGCCGGGACAGGGGGCCTACGAGCAGTACTTC
CASRPGQGAYEQYF
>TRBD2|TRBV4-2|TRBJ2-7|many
TGTGCCAGCAGCCAAGATCAAAGACTAGCGAACTACCACTCCTACGAGCAGTACTTC
CASSQDQRLANYHSYEQYF
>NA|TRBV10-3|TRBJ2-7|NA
TGTGCCACCAACCAGGGAGCTGGGTTGGAGCAGTACTTC
CATNQGAGLEQYF
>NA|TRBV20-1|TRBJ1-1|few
TGCAGTGTATGCGAGAACACTGAAGCTTTCTTT
CSVCENTEAFF
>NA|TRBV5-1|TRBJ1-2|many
TGCGCCAGCAGCTTGGTTGGGGGCGAAAATGGCTACACCTTC
CASSLVGGENGYTF
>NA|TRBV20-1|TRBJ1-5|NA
TGCAGTGCTAGCATGCAGGGTACCCAGCCCCAGCATTTT
CSASMQGTQPQHF
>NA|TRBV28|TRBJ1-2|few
TGTGCCAGCAGTTTAAAGGGGACTAAAACCTATGGCTACACCTTC
CASSLKGTKTYGYTF
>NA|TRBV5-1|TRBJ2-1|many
TGCGCCAGCAGCTTCACAGGGGCGGGGAATGAGCAGTTCTTC
CASSFTGAGNEQFF
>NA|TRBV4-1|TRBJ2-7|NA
TGCGCCAGCAGCCCCCCATGGAGACCCTACGAGCAGTACTTC
CASSPPWRPYEQYF
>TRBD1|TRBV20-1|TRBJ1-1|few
TGCAACGGACAGGAGGGTTACACTGAAGCTTTCTTT
CNGQEGYTEAFF
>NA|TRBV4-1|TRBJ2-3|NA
TGCGCCAGCAGCTTCTTACGGACCGGGGCCGCCACAGATACGCAGTATTTT
CASSFLRTGAATDTQYF
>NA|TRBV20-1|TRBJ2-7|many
TGCAGTGCCAACCCTCGGGGATTAGTCTACGAGCAGTACTTC
CSANPRGLVYEQYF